This TCR beta chain was documented in a study of cytomegalovirus exposure and HLA in healthy donors. Findings and caveats of the study: Researchers reported in a later analysis that a missense DCLRE1C variant was tied to TCR beta V- and J-gene trimming.

The CDR3 runs to 14 residues. Germline V lookup: CDR1 MNHEY, CDR2 SVGAGI. Trimming cost V 2 bases and J 0 bases; bases outside gene matches: 0. Concerning this clone: Its antigen remains unidentified. Other DNA sequences in this specimen translate into the identical CDR3.

Primers included in the PCR were 60 Vbeta and 13 Jbeta primers. Assay used: immunoSEQ multiplex PCR; TCRdb lists only in-frame clones, some missing. The sample includes 110,000 to 150,000 clones, roughly 80% of them seen just once. The sequenced sample consisted of PBMCs. This rearrangement joins TRBV6-5 to TRBJ2-7, with 8 bases identical to TRBD1. The TCR originated in a male donor in good health and CMV-seronegative. The CDR3 DNA reads TGTGCCAGCAGTTACGGACAGGGCTCCTACGAGCAGTACTTC. Translating it yields CASSYGQGSYEQYF.